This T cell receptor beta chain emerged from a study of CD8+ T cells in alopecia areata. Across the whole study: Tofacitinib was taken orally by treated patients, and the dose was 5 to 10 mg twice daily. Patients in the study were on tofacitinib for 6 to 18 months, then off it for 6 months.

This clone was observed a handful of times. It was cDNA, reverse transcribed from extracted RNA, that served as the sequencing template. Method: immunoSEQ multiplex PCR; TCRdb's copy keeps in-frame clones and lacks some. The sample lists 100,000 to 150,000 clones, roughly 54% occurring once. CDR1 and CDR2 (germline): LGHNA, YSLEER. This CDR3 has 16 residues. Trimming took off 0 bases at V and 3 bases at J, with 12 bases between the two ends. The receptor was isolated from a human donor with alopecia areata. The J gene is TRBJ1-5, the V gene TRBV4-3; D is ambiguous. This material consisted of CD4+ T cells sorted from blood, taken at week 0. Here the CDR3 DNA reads TGCGCCAGCAGCCAAGATTTAGCGGGGTTCAATCAGCCCCAGCATTTT. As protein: CASSQDLAGFNQPQHF.